This T cell receptor (beta chain) was recorded in a study of glioma-infiltrating T cells after dendritic cell vaccination. Study at large: Patients received three intradermal dendritic cell vaccine injections at biweekly intervals. Study-level findings and limits: Longer survival after dendritic cell vaccination followed higher pretreatment TIL content.

Time point meaning: after dendritic cell vaccination, including at tumor progression/relapse. The primer mix had 60 V beta and 13 J beta primers. The protocol was immunoSEQ multiplex PCR, while the TCRdb copy is restricted to in-frame clones and leaves out a portion. The profile shows about 110,000 clones, around 90% of them singletons. The V gene lost 4 bases and the J gene lost 3 bases, with 9 bases spanning the gap. There are 13 residues in the CDR3. Germline V CDR1 and CDR2: MNHNS, SASEGT. As for this clone: Its antigen is currently unknown.

The V gene is TRBV6-1, the J gene TRBJ1-1; D is ambiguous. The source of this sequence is a human donor with glioblastoma. The input for sequencing was blood, taken after dendritic cell vaccination. This chain's CDR3 is CASSGERDTEAFF. CDR3 coding DNA: TGTGCCAGCAGTGGAGAGAGGGACACTGAAGCTTTCTTT.